This T cell receptor beta chain was sequenced during a study of graft-versus-host responses after intestinal transplantation. Study-wide background: All recipients got anti-thymocyte globulin induction, then tacrolimus and steroids for 2 to 3 years.

The data were produced by immunoSEQ multiplex PCR, yet TCRdb's version contains in-frame clones alone and is incomplete. Of approximately 89,000 clones listed, more than 80% are singletons. The sequence derives from a human patient who received an intestinal transplant, so some T cells may come from the graft donor. Source: PBMCs, taken 450 to 460 days after intestinal transplant.

The CDR3 region is CASSYGGQPYGYTF. CDR3 DNA sequence: TGTGCCAGCAGTTACGGGGGACAGCCCTATGGCTACACCTTC. The rearrangement links TRBV6-5 to TRBJ1-2, with TRBD1 matching over 7 bases. This CDR3 region has 14 residues. The J segment lost 4 bases and the V segment lost 2 bases, leaving 4 bases of the junction unmatched. Germline assignment: CDR1 MNHEY and CDR2 SVGAGI.